This TCR beta chain was identified in a study of T cell responses to AZD1222 COVID-19 vaccine. Regarding the study as a whole: A mostly white British donor set with more females was recruited, and clonal diversity was possibly underestimated. Variant regions that are unmutated are reportedly the target of nearly half of spike-specific TCRs. CD4 TCRs covered the whole spike, strongest at regions 160-218 and 743-854.

For this clone: What it binds is not known. Other DNA sequences in this specimen translate into the identical CDR3.

Method: immunoSEQ multiplex PCR; TCRdb's copy keeps in-frame clones and lacks some. Of under 150,000 clones listed, approximately 90% are singletons. The germline V gene encodes CDR1 SGHNT and CDR2 YENEEA. The V gene lost 5 bases and the J gene lost 1 base, with 11 bases spanning the gap. The CDR3 runs 14 residues. The material was peripheral blood, obtained 28 days after the second AZD1222 dose. The chain combines TRBV11-3 with TRBJ1-1; maybe TRBD1 (5 bases). This clonotype originated in an adult who received the AZD1222 COVID-19 vaccine. CDR3 sequence reads: CASSPGGGNTEAFF. The CDR3 DNA sequence: TGTGCCAGCAGCCCCGGCGGGGGGAACACTGAAGCTTTCTTT.